Shown below are 22 T cell receptor beta chains from a single sample sequenced in a study of blood T cell repertoires in COVID-19. TCRdb's copy holds only in-frame clones and misses some; the assay was immunoSEQ multiplex PCR. This sample has approximately 330,000 clones, with roughly 91% found just once. The sequencing input was PBMCs or T cells enriched from blood (not recorded which). These receptors came from a woman in her thirties who had recovered from COVID-19.

This clone has only one observation. The chain links TRBV20-1 to TRBJ2-1, with D maybe TRBD2 (6 bases). Germline V gives CDR1 DFQATT, CDR2 SNEGSKA (reference sequence). CDR3 size: 14 residues. V gave up 3 bases and J gave up 7 bases, with 16 bases separating them. The CDR3, as DNA: TGCAGTGCTAGTCTTCCGGGAGTACCGAATGAGCAGTTCTTC. This encodes CSASLPGVPNEQFF.

The chain links TRBV28 to TRBJ2-3, with TRBD2 matching over 10 bases. CDR3 length: 16 amino acids. J gave up 5 bases and V 5 bases, and 10 bases lay outside the gene matches. Germline CDR1 is MDHEN and CDR2 is SYDVKM. The CDR3 spells CASSPYSGRIGDTQYF. The CDR3, as DNA: TGTGCCAGCAGTCCCTATAGCGGGAGGATTGGAGATACGCAGTATTTT. Full variable domain (missing parts from reference TRBV28 and TRBJ2-3): DVKVTQSSRYLVKRTGEKVFLECVQDMDHENMFWYRQDPGLGLRLIYFSYDVKMKEKGDIPEGYSVSREKKERFSLILESASTNQTSMYLCASSPYSGRIGDTQYFGPGTRLTVL.

For the CDR3, the DNA is TGTGCCAGCAGCTGGGGGGGCGTTCTAGCGAGTAATTACGAGCAGTACTTC. This gives the protein CASSWGGVLASNYEQYF. V is TRBV7-2 and J is TRBJ2-7; TRBD2 is a possible D gene (7 bases). With 4 bases removed from V and 4 bases from J, the gap between germline ends came to 23 bases. The germline CDR1 and CDR2 sequences are SGHTA and FQGNSA. CDR3 length equals 17 residues.

The chain couples TRBV15 to TRBJ2-3; perhaps TRBD1 as D (5 bases). Germline CDR1 and CDR2: LNHNV and YYDKDF (reference sequence). With 5 bases removed from V and 5 bases from J, the gap between germline ends came to 20 bases. CDR3 length: 16 amino acids. CDR3 nucleotide sequence: TGTGCCACCAGCGTCCGACCGGACACAGGTGGAGATACGCAGTATTTT. This codes for CATSVRPDTGGDTQYF. Full variable domain (remainder filled in from reference TRBV15 and TRBJ2-3): DAMVIQNPRYQVTQFGKPVTLSCSQTLNHNVMYWYQQKSSQAPKLLFHYYDKDFNNEADTPDNFQSRRPNTSFCFLDIRSPGLGDTAMYLCATSVRPDTGGDTQYFGPGTRLTVL.

This clone is a singleton in its sample. This sequence joins TRBV10-2 and TRBJ2-6; 12 positions match TRBD2. CDR1 WSHSY and CDR2 SAAADI come from the germline V gene. V shed 6 bases, J shed 3 bases, and the junction held 6 bases outside the gene matches. This CDR3 has 17 amino acids. The CDR3 region is CASSQTSGSFGANVLTF. The CDR3 DNA sequence: TGCGCCAGCAGCCAGACTAGCGGGAGTTTTGGGGCCAACGTCCTGACTTTC.

The chain combines TRBV5-1 with TRBJ2-4; 12 nucleotides align to TRBD2. Per the germline V gene, CDR1 is SGHRS and CDR2 is YFSETQ. J lost 7 bases, V lost 5 bases, and 10 bases had no gene match. This CDR3 contains 16 residues. The CDR3 sequence is CASRKSLAGGLNIQYF. The CDR3 bases are TGCGCCAGCAGAAAGTCGCTAGCGGGAGGGCTTAACATTCAGTACTTC.

The V and J genes are TRBV19 and TRBJ2-5; the D is unclear. The CDR3 contains 14 residues. V lost 0 bases to trimming and J lost 5 bases, with 10 bases between them. Germline V gives CDR1 LNHDA, CDR2 SQIVND (reference sequence). The DNA for the CDR3 is TGTGCCAGTAGTATAGAGCGAAAGTCGGAGACCCAGTACTTC. Amino acids: CASSIERKSETQYF.

The V call is TRBV6-5, the J call TRBJ1-4; D is ambiguous. This CDR3 spans 13 amino acids. The germline CDR1 and CDR2 sequences are MNHEY and SVGAGI. Trimming removed 6 bases from V and 8 bases from J, with 13 bases in between. CDR3 in amino acids: CASSPWLGEKLFF. The DNA for the CDR3 is TGTGCCAGCAGCCCCTGGCTAGGAGAAAAACTGTTTTTT.

The chain is built from TRBV18 and TRBJ1-5; D remains unclear. This CDR3 has 14 residues. Germline values: CDR1 KGHSH, CDR2 LQKENI. V was clipped by 5 bases and J by 0 bases, with 8 bases between them. The CDR3 region has the DNA TGTGCCAGCTCATCAACAGATAGCAATCAGCCCCAGCATTTT. This encodes CASSSTDSNQPQHF.

The chain joins TRBV7-2 to TRBJ2-1; 8 positions match TRBD2. The V gene end was trimmed by 8 bases and the J gene end by 7 bases; junction bases not matched to a gene: 13. Germline lookup yields CDR1 SGHTA and CDR2 FQGNSA. The CDR3 is 15 residues long. The CDR3 coding sequence is TGTGCCAGCGGGCCCAGTAGCGGGATAGGGAATGAGCAGTTCTTC. Its translation is CASGPSSGIGNEQFF.

The chain uses TRBV15 and TRBJ1-4, with 7 bases lining up with TRBD1. This CDR3 is built from 15 residues. Trimming at V came to 4 bases and at J to 5 bases, leaving 7 bases not matched to a gene. The germline V gene encodes CDR1 LNHNV and CDR2 YYDKDF (reference sequence). DNA of the CDR3: TGTGCCACCAGCACTCTGACAGGGATAAATGAAAAACTGTTTTTT. Its protein product is CATSTLTGINEKLFF. The full variable domain, its missing parts supplied by reference TRBV15 and TRBJ1-4, is DAMVIQNPRYQVTQFGKPVTLSCSQTLNHNVMYWYQQKSSQAPKLLFHYYDKDFNNEADTPDNFQSRRPNTSFCFLDIRSPGLGDTAMYLCATSTLTGINEKLFFGSGTQLSVL.

The genes are TRBV29-1 and TRBJ2-2, with 9 bases fitting TRBD2. The length of the CDR3 is 13 residues. Germline loops: CDR1 SQVTM, CDR2 ANQGSEA. V lost 6 bases, J lost 16 bases, and 15 bases stayed unmatched. CDR3 coding DNA: TGCAGCGTCGCGCGGGGGGGCTGGGGAGGACAGTTTTTT. Amino acids: CSVARGGWGGQFF.

The chain recombines TRBV24-1 with TRBJ2-5; the match to TRBD1 covers 8 bases. Losses at the gene ends were 4 bases for V and 5 bases for J; bases not matched to a gene: 8. Germline values: CDR1 KGHDR, CDR2 SFDVKD. The CDR3 is 15 residues long. CDR3 amino acids: CATSEGDRGGETQYF. For the CDR3, the DNA is TGTGCCACCAGTGAGGGAGACAGGGGCGGCGAGACCCAGTACTTC.

The gene calls are TRBV5-1 and TRBJ1-1, with TRBD1 matching over 9 bases. The CDR3 consists of 14 residues. Germline CDR1 is SGHRS and CDR2 is YFSETQ. Germline trimming cut 6 bases from V and 1 base from J; bases unmatched to any gene: 4. The CDR3 here is CASNRGLANTEAFF. CDR3 DNA: TGCGCCAGCAACAGGGGGCTAGCGAACACTGAAGCTTTCTTT.

V is TRBV10-3 and J is TRBJ2-1; 7 nucleotides match TRBD2. The ends lost 11 bases at V and 7 bases at J; junction bases unmatched: 20. This CDR3 contains 16 residues. Germline V CDR1 and CDR2: ENHRY, SYGVKD. The CDR3 reads CASTQGRREKGNEQFF. Here the CDR3 DNA reads TGTGCCTCGACACAAGGGAGGCGGGAGAAGGGTAATGAGCAGTTCTTC.

The gene calls are TRBV9 and TRBJ2-1; no clear D. CDR3 length: 15 residues. Trimming left V 0 bases short and J 4 bases short, with 11 bases between. CDR1 and CDR2 from the germline V gene are SGDLS and YYNGEE. Here the CDR3 reads CASSVELVSYNEQFF. The CDR3 DNA sequence: TGTGCCAGCAGCGTAGAATTAGTTTCTTACAATGAGCAGTTCTTC.

The chain recombines TRBV5-1 with TRBJ2-7, with TRBD2 matching over 11 bases. J gave up 2 bases and V 4 bases, and 11 bases lay outside the gene matches. Germline V CDR1 and CDR2: SGHRS, YFSETQ. The CDR3 consists of 17 residues. CDR3 sequence (DNA): TGCGCCAGCAGCCTCGAGCCGACTAGCGGGACCGCCTACGAGCAGTACTTC. It encodes CASSLEPTSGTAYEQYF.

The V call is TRBV5-1, the J call TRBJ1-4, with TRBD1 identical over 9 bases. The CDR3 totals 18 residues. V trimming: 2 bases; J trimming: 3 bases; junction bases outside the gene matches: 11. The germline CDR1 and CDR2 sequences are SGHRS and YFSETQ. The CDR3 sequence is CASSFPTGGSGANEKLFF. The CDR3 region has the DNA TGCGCCAGCAGCTTCCCGACAGGGGGAAGTGGGGCTAATGAAAAACTGTTTTTT.

The V and J genes are TRBV2 and TRBJ1-2; TRBD1 might be the D (5 bases). V was shortened by 10 bases and J by 4 bases, with 22 bases between the two germline ends. From germline, CDR1 is SNHLY and CDR2 FYNNEI. The CDR3 loop spans 15 amino acids. The CDR3 sequence is CAKTKGVLYSYGYTF. CDR3 nucleotides: TGTGCCAAGACGAAAGGGGTCCTCTACTCCTATGGCTACACCTTC.

The rearrangement links TRBV18 to TRBJ2-2, with a tentative D call TRBD1 (6 bases). This CDR3 contains 14 residues. Germline values: CDR1 KGHSH, CDR2 LQKENI. V dropped 4 bases and J dropped 4 bases, with 10 bases sitting between them. The CDR3 bases are TGTGCCAGCTCACTAGGACAGACCACCGGGGAGCTGTTTTTT. Protein product: CASSLGQTTGELFF.

This clone was picked up one time. This chain connects TRBV20-1 to TRBJ2-1, with D possibly being TRBD1 (6 bases). Trimming pared 3 bases from V and 6 bases from J, leaving 15 bases between. Germline CDR1 and CDR2: DFQATT and SNEGSKA (reference sequence). CDR3 length equals 14 residues. CDR3 in amino acids: CSASRDISANEQFF. CDR3 in DNA: TGCAGTGCTAGTAGGGACATATCTGCCAATGAGCAGTTCTTC.

As regards this clone: The sample holds other DNA sequences that translate to the same CDR3. The V and J genes are TRBV10-3 and TRBJ1-1; D is perhaps TRBD1 (5 bases). This CDR3 has 13 residues. The V gene's germline CDR1 is ENHRY and CDR2 SYGVKD. V gave up 5 bases and J gave up 0 bases, with 7 bases separating them. The CDR3 coding sequence is TGTGCCATCAGTCCAGGGATGAACACTGAAGCTTTCTTT. Translation: CAISPGMNTEAFF.